These 13 T cell receptor beta chains originate from one sample sequenced in a study of T cell responses to AZD1222 COVID-19 vaccine (dated by TCRdb to about 2021). The library was built by means of the immunoSEQ multiplex PCR assay. TCRdb mirrors the immuneACCESS table, restricted to in-frame sequences. Some clones are absent from its copies; in checked studies, under half trace to an unresolved V gene, and the reason for the others is unknown. This sample comprises about 140,000 clones, approximately 95% of them detected only once. The ten largest clones capture more than 0.85% of the sample. In the paper's terms, the time point label means: baseline before first vaccination. The meaning of the sample's treatment or condition label: meningococcal conjugate vaccine given as trial control. The material was peripheral blood, obtained on day 0 of MenACWY control vaccination. These receptors were obtained from an adult in good health.

DNA for the CDR3: TGTGCCATCAGGGACAGTACAAATCAGCCCCAGCATTTT. This translates into CAIRDSTNQPQHF. The rearrangement links TRBV10-3 to TRBJ1-5; a weak D match, TRBD1 (6 bases). The CDR3 is 13 residues long. Trimming shortened V by 6 bases and J by 4 bases, and 10 bases separated the two germline ends. The germline CDR1 and CDR2 sequences are ENHRY and SYGVKD.

CDR3 nucleotides: TGTGCCAGCAGCCAAGATGGCAGCACAGATACGCAGTATTTT. It translates to CASSQDGSTDTQYF. This chain connects TRBV4-2 to TRBJ2-3; D uncertain. V gave up 0 bases and J gave up 0 bases, with 4 bases separating them. CDR1 is LGHNA and CDR2 is YNFKEQ in the germline V gene. There are 14 residues in the CDR3.

This sequence joins TRBV4-1 and TRBJ2-5, with 8 nucleotides matching TRBD2. Germline trimming cut 1 base from V and 7 bases from J; bases unmatched to any gene: 5. The CDR3 is 14 residues long. Germline V lookup: CDR1 MGHRA, CDR2 YSYEKL. CDR3 nucleotides: TGCGCCAGCAGCCAAGGAGCGGGGGAACGGACCCAGTACTTC. It codes for CASSQGAGERTQYF.

The chain carries TRBV24-1 and TRBJ2-5, with D maybe TRBD2 (6 bases). Germline loops: CDR1 KGHDR, CDR2 SFDVKD. CDR3 length: 17 residues. V lost 2 bases to trimming and J lost 0 bases, with 15 bases between them. In DNA form, the CDR3 reads TGTGCCACCAGTGATTCTGGGGTTAGCGGTTACCAAGAGACCCAGTACTTC. The encoded protein is CATSDSGVSGYQETQYF.

The rearrangement uses TRBV9 and TRBJ2-2; 9 nucleotides match TRBD2. The junction had 6 bases not matched to a gene; V was cut back by 4 bases and J by 2 bases. In germline, CDR1 is SGDLS, CDR2 YYNGEE. The CDR3 totals 16 residues. In DNA, the CDR3 is TGTGCCAGCAGCCCCCGACTAGCGGTTAACACCGGGGAGCTGTTTTTT. Translation: CASSPRLAVNTGELFF.

The chain combines TRBV6-1 with TRBJ2-1; D is perhaps TRBD1 or TRBD2 (5 bases each). CDR1 is MNHNS, CDR2 SASEGT, per germline. The CDR3 spans 13 residues. The V end was cut by 2 bases, the J end by 11 bases, with 13 bases between. CDR3 sequence: CASSEWWGLKQFF. The CDR3 DNA is TGTGCCAGCAGTGAATGGTGGGGGTTAAAGCAGTTCTTC.

The rearrangement links TRBV6-5 to TRBJ2-4, with 9 bases fitting TRBD1. Germline V CDR1 and CDR2: MNHEY, SVGAGI. The CDR3 sequence is 14 residues long. The ends lost 5 bases at V and 8 bases at J; junction bases unmatched: 7. The CDR3 DNA follows: TGTGCCAGCAGTCCCGGGACAGGGTTCGACATTCAGTACTTC. Its translation is CASSPGTGFDIQYF.

J is TRBJ2-3 and V is TRBV28, with 9 nucleotides matching TRBD2. CDR3 size: 13 residues. Germline V CDR1 and CDR2: MDHEN, SYDVKM. Trimming took 8 bases from V and 1 from J; bases not matched to a gene: 1. The CDR3 reads CASRGGGTDTQYF. The CDR3 DNA follows: TGTGCCAGCCGCGGGGGGGGCACAGATACGCAGTATTTT.

This clone was seen only a few times. The rearrangement joins TRBV6-2 or TRBV6-3 to TRBJ1-1; no clear D gene. From germline, CDR1 is MNHEY and CDR2 SVGEGT. V lost 2 bases, J lost 0 bases, and 7 bases lay in between. This CDR3 is 14 amino acids long. In DNA, the CDR3 is TGTGCCAGCAGTTACCGTGTCCTGAACACTGAAGCTTTCTTT. It yields the protein CASSYRVLNTEAFF.

The chain is built from TRBV30 and TRBJ2-1; no reliable D call. The CDR3 contains 11 residues. Trimming removed 4 bases from V and 15 bases from J, with 16 bases in between. The germline CDR1 and CDR2 sequences are GTSNPN and SVGIG (reference sequence). CDR3 sequence reads: CAWKLADLMFF. The CDR3 bases are TGTGCCTGGAAATTGGCGGATTTAATGTTCTTC. Full variable domain (rest looked up from reference TRBV30 and TRBJ2-1): SQTIHQWPATLVQPVGSPLSLECTVEGTSNPNLYWYRQAAGRGLQLLFYSVGIGQISSEVPQNLSASRPQDRQFILSSKKLLLSDSGFYLCAWKLADLMFFGPGTRLTVL.

This clone occurred once. V and J are TRBV7-2 and TRBJ1-4; D uncertain. The CDR3 spans 13 residues. The germline V gene has CDR1 SGHTA and CDR2 FQGNSA. Trimming took 3 bases from V and 8 from J, leaving 10 bases between them. The DNA of the CDR3 is TGTGCCAGCAGCTTCAATATGGGGGAAAAACTGTTTTTT. Translating it yields CASSFNMGEKLFF.

Only one count was recorded for this clone. CDR3 in DNA: TGTGCCAGCAGTTACTCCAAGGGCTACAATGAGCAGTTCTTC. Its translation is CASSYSKGYNEQFF. The chain employs TRBV6-5 and TRBJ2-1, with D hard to call. The V gene's germline CDR1 is MNHEY and CDR2 SVGAGI. V gave up 0 bases and J gave up 3 bases, with 6 bases separating them. The CDR3 consists of 14 residues.

This clone was detected once. The chain recombines TRBV25-1 with TRBJ2-2, with D perhaps matching TRBD1 (5 bases). This CDR3 comprises 14 residues. Germline V gene lookup returns CDR1 MGHDK and CDR2 SYGVNS. V was cut by 6 bases and J by 0 bases, with 8 bases left in between. The CDR3 nucleotides read TGTGCCAGCAGGTCAGGGACGAACACCGGGGAGCTGTTTTTT. Its translation: CASRSGTNTGELFF.